The 23 T cell receptor beta chains below come from one sample, sequenced in a study of blood T cells in healthy people across ages. A second roughly 6 to 11 cycle PCR used barcoded and J-beta primers. TCRdb re-called the 5' RACE reads with MiXCR, one entry per CDR3 protein. The data contain 650,000 to 950,000 distinct CDR3 sequences, around 42% of them seen just once; the ten biggest clones take up around 21%. Sequencing was performed on blood. The receptors were gathered from a man aged 55 to 70 in good health.

The V and J genes are TRBV10-3 and TRBJ2-7; tentatively, D is TRBD1 (7 bases). The V gene lost 10 bases and the J gene lost 4 bases, with 14 bases spanning the gap. Per germline, CDR1 ENHRY and CDR2 SYGVKD. The CDR3 is 12 residues long. The chain's CDR3 is CATRGEVYEQYF. CDR3 nucleotide sequence: TGTGCCACCAGGGGGGAAGTTTACGAGCAGTACTTC.

The rearrangement uses TRBV7-8 and TRBJ2-6; D not resolved. CDR1 and CDR2 from the germline V gene are SGHVS and FQNEAQ. The V end lost 10 bases, the J end lost 3 bases, and 13 bases lay between the germline ends. This CDR3 region has 14 residues. The CDR3 bases are TGTGCCACAGGTGATCTGATTGGGGCCAACGTCCTGACTTTC. Translation: CATGDLIGANVLTF.

This clonotype was counted a single time. The chain has TRBV7-2 and TRBJ1-1; 10 bases line up with TRBD1. The germline CDR1 and CDR2 sequences are SGHTA and FQGNSA. This CDR3 region has 14 residues. Trimming cost V 5 bases and J 5 bases; bases outside gene matches: 5. The CDR3 DNA is TGTGCCAGCAGCGCGACAGGGGGCCGGACTGAAGCTTTCTTT. Translation: CASSATGGRTEAFF.

The V gene is TRBV30, the J gene TRBJ1-5; TRBD1 might be the D (5 bases). Germline CDR1 is GTSNPN and CDR2 is SVGIG (reference sequence). Trimming left V 2 bases short and J 3 bases short, with 8 bases between. The CDR3 is 13 amino acids. The CDR3: CAWSSGFNQPQHF. For the CDR3, the DNA is TGTGCCTGGAGTTCAGGGTTCAATCAGCCCCAGCATTTT.

The rearrangement joins TRBV11-2 to TRBJ2-7; 8 bases line up with TRBD1. The J call may be mistaken, given a closer DNA end match to TRBJ2-5. The CDR3 is 16 residues long. Germline V lookup: CDR1 SGHAT, CDR2 FQNNGV. CDR3 sequence reads: CASSSGGQGRVETQYF. The CDR3 DNA sequence: TGTGCCAGCAGCTCCGGCGGACAGGGAAGAGTGGAGACCCAGTACTTC.

As for this clonotype: A much larger clone lies a single base off, so this may be a read error. CDR3 in amino acids: CSARPAGSYYNGQFF. The CDR3 region has the DNA TGCAGTGCTAGACCAGCGGGGAGCTACTACAATGGGCAGTTCTTC. V gene TRBV20-1 combines with J gene TRBJ2-1, with 7 nucleotides matching TRBD2. This CDR3 has 15 residues. CDR1 and CDR2 (germline): DFQATT, SNEGSKA (reference sequence).

The chain links TRBV4-3 to TRBJ1-2; possible D gene TRBD1, 5 bases. Germline loops: CDR1 LGHNA, CDR2 YSLEER. V gave up 0 bases and J gave up 4 bases, with 9 bases separating them. There are 14 residues in the CDR3. CDR3 nucleotide sequence: TGCGCCAGCAGCCAAGAGGGACGGAGCTATGGCTACACCTTC. It is translated as CASSQEGRSYGYTF.

The chain is built from TRBV6-2 or TRBV6-3 and TRBJ2-5, with D perhaps TRBD1 or TRBD2 (5 bases each). Gene TRBJ2-4 matches the end of the DNA better, so the J call may be wrong. Germline CDR1 is MNHEY and CDR2 is SVGEGT. This CDR3 region has 15 residues. DNA for the CDR3: TGTGCCAGCACTGACGGGGACCTCCTGGGGAACATTCAGTACTTC. Residues: CASTDGDLLGNIQYF.

This chain joins TRBV13 and TRBJ1-6, with D uncertain. Germline loops: CDR1 PRHDT, CDR2 FYEKMQ (reference sequence). The germline V and J ends were trimmed by 0 bases and 9 bases, with 9 bases remaining between them. This CDR3 comprises 14 residues. CDR3 protein: CASSLGSGSSPLHF. In nucleotides, the CDR3 is TGTGCCAGCAGCTTAGGTTCAGGAAGTTCACCCCTCCACTTT.

The DNA for the CDR3 is TGCGCCAGCAGCTACGGACAGGGCGGAGAGACCCAGTACTTC. Its translation is CASSYGQGGETQYF. The chain couples TRBV5-1 to TRBJ2-5; the match to TRBD1 covers 8 bases. There are 14 residues in the CDR3. Per germline, CDR1 SGHRS and CDR2 YFSETQ. Trimming took 3 bases from V and 4 from J; bases not matched to a gene: 5.

As for this clonotype: This may be a read error: a much more frequent sequence differs by one nucleotide. CDR3 DNA sequence: TGTGCCAGCAGACAAATTGGACAGGGACTGGCTGATACGCAGTATTTT. It encodes CASRQIGQGLADTQYF. The V and J genes are TRBV14 and TRBJ2-3; 8 bases fit TRBD1. V gave up 6 bases and J gave up 6 bases; unmatched junction bases: 14. The CDR3 is 16 amino acids. Germline CDR1 reads SGHDN; CDR2 reads FVKESK. The full variable domain, with the rest looked up from reference TRBV14 and TRBJ2-3, is EAGVTQFPSHSVIEKGQTVTLRCDPISGHDNLYWYRRVMGKEIKFLLHFVKESKQDESGMPNNRFLAERTGGTYSTLKVQPAELEDSGVYFCASRQIGQGLADTQYFGPGTRLTVL.

This chain connects TRBV11-2 to TRBJ2-3; 13 bases align to TRBD2. J gave up 10 bases and V 5 bases, and 30 bases lay outside the gene matches. Looked up from germline, CDR1 is SGHAT and CDR2 is FQNNGV. This CDR3 comprises 22 residues. The CDR3 loop reads CASSPNYAQKGTSGVARRSQYF. The CDR3 region has the DNA TGTGCCAGCAGCCCAAATTACGCACAAAAAGGGACTAGCGGGGTGGCTCGGCGGTCGCAGTATTTT.

This clonotype is a singleton in its sample. The chain links TRBV28 to TRBJ1-2; no firm D call. The V end was cut by 3 bases, the J end by 3 bases, with 8 bases between. Germline V gene sequence: CDR1 MDHEN, CDR2 SYDVKM. CDR3 length equals 13 residues. This CDR3 reads CASSLQPHYGYTF. DNA for the CDR3: TGTGCCAGCAGTTTGCAGCCTCACTATGGCTACACCTTC.

This rearrangement joins TRBV27 to TRBJ1-4, with TRBD1 identical over 9 bases. Trimming removed 6 bases from V and 8 bases from J; junction bases left unmatched: 7. This CDR3 is 14 amino acids long. Germline loops: CDR1 MNHEY, CDR2 SMNVEV (reference sequence). The CDR3 DNA is TGTGCCAGCAGCAGGGGACAGGGCGTCGAAAAACTGTTTTTT. Translated: CASSRGQGVEKLFF.

The V gene is TRBV6-6, the J gene TRBJ2-5; D possibly corresponds to TRBD1 (6 bases). Trimming cost V 5 bases and J 1 base, with 17 bases left between them. The CDR3 length is 16 residues. Germline CDR1 is MNHNY and CDR2 is SVGAGI (reference sequence). In DNA form, the CDR3 reads TGTGCCAGCAGTAACGGACAGAATAGAATCCAAGAGACCCAGTACTTC. This sequence encodes CASSNGQNRIQETQYF.

V is TRBV7-9 and J is TRBJ1-6, with a possible D match to TRBD1 (6 bases). With 5 bases removed from V and 9 bases from J, the gap between germline ends came to 14 bases. The CDR3 extends over 14 amino acids. The germline gives CDR1 SEHNR, CDR2 FQNEAQ (reference sequence). The CDR3 nucleotides read TGTGCCAGCAGCAAAACAGGGCAGGGTTCACCCCTCCACTTT. Translating gives CASSKTGQGSPLHF.

This CDR3 is CSARRTRGGNTEAFF. The CDR3 DNA follows: TGCAGTGCTAGGAGAACACGAGGTGGGAACACTGAAGCTTTCTTT. The chain carries TRBV20-1 and TRBJ1-1; D remains ambiguous. CDR3 length: 15 residues. Germline V lookup: CDR1 DFQATT, CDR2 SNEGSKA (reference sequence). The V and J ends lost 3 bases and 1 base respectively, with 15 bases between them.

The rearrangement uses TRBV4-3 and TRBJ2-2; 7 bases are shared with TRBD1. The CDR3 is 17 amino acids. Germline V CDR1 and CDR2: LGHNA, YSLEER. The V gene end was trimmed by 2 bases and the J gene end by 8 bases; junction bases not matched to a gene: 14. The CDR3 DNA is TGCGCCAGCAGCCAAAACCGGGACAGAAGATTGTCGGGGGAGCTGTTTTTT. Translated, it gives CASSQNRDRRLSGELFF.

This clonotype was seen once. Possible read error: a much larger clone is one base away. The CDR3 coding sequence is TGTGCCAGCCACAGATTCCCGAATGTCCTGACTTTC. Protein product: CASHRFPNVLTF. The chain joins TRBV7-9 to TRBJ2-6; D is unresolved. The CDR3 covers 12 residues. CDR1 is SEHNR and CDR2 is FQNEAQ in the germline V gene (reference sequence). The V end lost 8 bases, the J end lost 13 bases, and 15 bases lay between the germline ends.

This clonotype came up many times. The J gene is TRBJ2-7, the V gene TRBV14; D remains unclear. This CDR3 is built from 15 residues. CDR1 is SGHDN and CDR2 is FVKESK in the germline V gene. Between the trimmed V and J ends, which lost 1 base and 0 bases, there was a span of 10 bases. The CDR3 spells CASSQGADISYEQYF. CDR3 nucleotide sequence: TGTGCCAGCAGCCAAGGGGCCGACATCTCCTACGAGCAGTACTTC.

The rearrangement uses TRBV5-1 and TRBJ2-2; no clear D gene. The germline V gene has CDR1 SGHRS and CDR2 YFSETQ. V lost 2 bases and J 7 bases, leaving 6 bases between the germline ends. CDR3 length: 12 residues. CDR3 sequence: CASSFLGGELFF. In nucleotides, the CDR3 is TGCGCCAGCAGCTTTCTCGGCGGGGAGCTGTTTTTT.

The chain recombines TRBV7-3 with TRBJ2-3; D remains unclear. Trimming took off 0 bases at V and 2 bases at J, with 12 bases between the two ends. The CDR3 loop spans 16 amino acids. Germline CDR1 and CDR2: SGHTA and FQGTGA. CDR3 in DNA: TGTGCCAGCAGCTTAACTGGTCGGGCTAACACAGATACGCAGTATTTT. It translates to CASSLTGRANTDTQYF.

The chain joins TRBV30 to TRBJ2-7; possible D gene TRBD2, 6 bases. CDR1 and CDR2 from the germline V gene are GTSNPN and SVGIG (reference sequence). The CDR3 totals 11 residues. V was clipped by 5 bases and J by 3 bases, with 8 bases between them. The CDR3 DNA is TGTGCCTGGGGGGGGTTCTACGAGCAGTACTTC. As protein: CAWGGFYEQYF. Supplemented by reference TRBV30 and TRBJ2-7, the full variable domain reads SQTIHQWPATLVQPVGSPLSLECTVEGTSNPNLYWYRQAAGRGLQLLFYSVGIGQISSEVPQNLSASRPQDRQFILSSKKLLLSDSGFYLCAWGGFYEQYFGPGTRLTVT.